The 3 T cell receptor beta chains listed next were all sequenced from one sample in a study of Tregs in tolerant kidney transplant recipients. TCRdb's copy holds only in-frame clones and misses some; the assay was immunoSEQ multiplex PCR. The sample includes about 240,000 clones, 80% to 85% of them seen just once. Input material: CD4+ T cells from blood. These TCRs come from a human donor in good health.

The rearrangement joins TRBV5-6 to TRBJ2-7; 7 bases are a match to TRBD1. Germline trimming cut 1 base from V and 4 bases from J; bases unmatched to any gene: 11. The CDR3 consists of 16 residues. Germline V lookup: CDR1 SGHDT, CDR2 YYEEEE. CDR3 amino acids: CASSLYGTAMEYEQYF. The CDR3 nucleotides read TGTGCCAGCAGCTTGTACGGGACAGCAATGGAGTACGAGCAGTACTTC.

The V gene is TRBV5-6, the J gene TRBJ2-4; TRBD2 aligns across 9 bases. Germline V gene sequence: CDR1 SGHDT, CDR2 YYEEEE. With V trimmed by 4 bases and J by 4 bases, 15 bases remained unmatched. This CDR3 is built from 18 residues. The CDR3 DNA reads as TGTGCCAGCAGCCCGATGGCGGGATTTACTAGCGGGAAAAACATTCAGTACTTC. Residues: CASSPMAGFTSGKNIQYF.

This clone turned up a few times. The chain is built from TRBV7-9 and TRBJ1-3; unclear D gene. Germline CDR1 SEHNR, CDR2 FQNEAQ (reference sequence). The ends were cut back, 4 bases at V and 1 base at J, with 8 bases in the middle. The CDR3 is 14 amino acids. The CDR3 loop is CASSSPISGNTIYF. CDR3 in DNA: TGTGCCAGCAGCTCCCCTATATCTGGAAACACCATATATTTT.